This TCR beta chain was retrieved from a study of T-cell reconstitution after alpha-beta-depleted transplantation in children. Study-wide points: At the one-year point after transplant, T-cell counts and TCRbeta diversity were found to come mostly from T cells that had been newly produced. After transplant, at about two months, alpha-beta T cells were reportedly derived from several hundred expanded graft clones. Surviving recipient T cells and intrathymic progenitors accounted for some patients' high TCRbeta diversity at day 60.

For TCRbeta, the library was prepared with unique molecular identifiers. TCRdb called the PCR reads again in MiXCR, with one record for every CDR3 protein. The top ten hold roughly 4.8% of the sample, which has 750,000 to 950,000 distinct CDR3 sequences, less than 20% seen once. At least ten counts were recorded for this clonotype. As yet, its antigen is unknown. Germline lookup yields CDR1 SGHRS and CDR2 YFSETQ. Trimming cost V 6 bases and J 0 bases, with 7 bases left between them. There are 13 residues in the CDR3. This TCR was sampled from a male patient aged 10 to 17 who had a stem cell transplant for acute lymphoblastic leukemia, so the T cells may come from the graft donor. The rearrangement uses TRBV5-1 and TRBJ2-4; no reliable D call. Specimen: PBMCs, mostly from graft donor cells, collected 360 days after TCRalphabeta/CD19-depleted stem cell transplant. The CDR3 reads CASKGLAKNIQYF. The CDR3, as DNA: TGCGCCAGCAAGGGCCTAGCCAAAAACATTCAGTACTTC.